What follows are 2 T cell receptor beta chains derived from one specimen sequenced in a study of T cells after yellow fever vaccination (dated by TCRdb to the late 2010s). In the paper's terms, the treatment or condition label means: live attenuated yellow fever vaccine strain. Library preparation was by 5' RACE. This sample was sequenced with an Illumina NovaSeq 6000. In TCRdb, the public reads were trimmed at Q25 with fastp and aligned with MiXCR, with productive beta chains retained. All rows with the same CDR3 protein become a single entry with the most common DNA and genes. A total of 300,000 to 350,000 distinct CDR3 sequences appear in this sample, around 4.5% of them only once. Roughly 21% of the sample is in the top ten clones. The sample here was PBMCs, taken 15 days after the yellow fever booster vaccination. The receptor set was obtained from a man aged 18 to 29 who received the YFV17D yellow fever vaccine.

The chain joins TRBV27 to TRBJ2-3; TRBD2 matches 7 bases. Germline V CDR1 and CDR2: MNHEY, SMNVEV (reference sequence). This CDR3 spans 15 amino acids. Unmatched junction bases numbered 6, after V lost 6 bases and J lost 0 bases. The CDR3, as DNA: TGTGCCAGCAGGAGGGCTAGCGGCAGCACAGATACGCAGTATTTT. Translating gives CASRRASGSTDTQYF.

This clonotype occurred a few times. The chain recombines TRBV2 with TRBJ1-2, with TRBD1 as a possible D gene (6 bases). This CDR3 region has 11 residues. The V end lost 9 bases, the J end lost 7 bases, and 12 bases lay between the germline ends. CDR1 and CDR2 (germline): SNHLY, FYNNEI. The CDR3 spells CARGGGGGYTF. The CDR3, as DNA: TGTGCCAGGGGGGGCGGCGGTGGCTACACCTTC.